These 17 T cell receptor beta chains came from one sample sequenced in a study of T cell repertoires in cytomegalovirus infection. TCRdb fed the reads into MiXCR, producing one record per CDR3 protein. The sample comprises 50,000 or so distinct CDR3 sequences, around a fifth of which are singletons, and roughly two thirds rests with the top ten. Their antigens remain unidentified. Specimen: CD8+ T cells from cultured PBMCs, collected from culture after CMV antigen stimulation. The receptors derive from a human donor in good health (CMV status not recorded). Some clones in this sample may be carry-over from other donors' samples.

The V call is TRBV10-3, the J call TRBJ1-2; TRBD1 matches at 9 bases. The germline V gene encodes CDR1 ENHRY and CDR2 SYGVKD. J gave up 5 bases and V 6 bases, and 7 bases lay outside the gene matches. This CDR3 has 14 residues. The CDR3 loop reads CAIRSGTGTYGYTF. The CDR3 DNA reads TGTGCCATCAGATCCGGGACAGGGACTTATGGCTACACCTTC.

The gene calls are TRBV6-4 and TRBJ2-1; D might be TRBD2 (5 bases). Trimming removed 2 bases from V and 0 bases from J, with 11 bases in between. CDR1 and CDR2 from the germline V gene are MRHNA and SNTAGT. The CDR3 is made up of 16 amino acids. The CDR3 region is CASSDVGESSYNEQFF. In DNA, the CDR3 is TGTGCCAGCAGTGACGTCGGGGAAAGCTCCTACAATGAGCAGTTCTTC.

This clonotype has a handful of counts. V is TRBV7-4 and J is TRBJ2-1, with 10 bases matching TRBD2. Germline CDR1 SGHVT, CDR2 SQSDAQ. Germline trimming cut 5 bases from V and 4 bases from J; bases unmatched to any gene: 8. There are 16 residues in the CDR3. This CDR3 is CASSDSRGLAYNEQFF. CDR3 nucleotide sequence: TGTGCCAGCAGCGACTCTAGGGGACTAGCGTACAATGAGCAGTTCTTC. Full variable domain (rest looked up from reference TRBV7-4 and TRBJ2-1): GAGVSQSPRYKVAKRGRDVALRCDSISGHVTLYWYRQTLGQGSEVLTYSQSDAQRDKSGRPSGRFSAERPERSVSTLKIQRTEQGDSAVYLCASSDSRGLAYNEQFFGPGTRLTVL.

The count of this clonotype is one. The chain uses TRBV7-8 and TRBJ2-1, with D perhaps matching TRBD2 (5 bases). The V end was cut by 5 bases, the J end by 1 base, with 15 bases between. This CDR3 region has 16 residues. The germline CDR1 and CDR2 sequences are SGHVS and FQNEAQ. The CDR3 DNA reads TGTGCCAGCAGCGTTCGAAGTACGGGGTCCTACAATGAGCAGTTCTTC. This translates into CASSVRSTGSYNEQFF.

This clonotype turned up a few times. This rearrangement joins TRBV12-3 or TRBV12-4 to TRBJ1-5, with 9 positions matching TRBD1. The ends lost 2 bases at V and 3 bases at J; junction bases unmatched: 5. The CDR3 is 16 residues long. CDR3 sequence reads: CASSLKGQGSNQPQHF. CDR3 nucleotides: TGTGCCAGCAGTTTAAAGGGACAGGGCTCCAATCAGCCCCAGCATTTT.

This sequence joins TRBV6-2 or TRBV6-3 and TRBJ2-7, with 7 nucleotides matching TRBD2. The J segment lost 2 bases and the V segment lost 6 bases, leaving 10 bases of the junction unmatched. Germline V gene lookup returns CDR1 MNHEY and CDR2 SVGEGT. The CDR3 sequence is 15 residues long. CDR3 loop: CASRPPKRGAYEQYF. The CDR3 DNA is TGTGCCAGCAGACCCCCCAAGCGGGGAGCCTACGAGCAGTACTTC.

The table lists this clonotype with many counts. For the CDR3, the DNA is TGTGCCAGCAGCCCCGGGACCTCCGGCTACGAGCAGTACTTC. This gives the protein CASSPGTSGYEQYF. The chain recombines TRBV9 with TRBJ2-7, with D possibly called TRBD1 or TRBD2 (5 bases each). Trimming took off 4 bases at V and 3 bases at J, with 14 bases between the two ends. This CDR3 has 14 amino acids. Germline CDR1 and CDR2: SGDLS and YYNGEE.

V and J are TRBV7-2 and TRBJ1-1, with D unclear. Germline values: CDR1 SGHTA, CDR2 FQGNSA. CDR3 length equals 13 residues. V was trimmed by 5 bases and J by 4 bases, leaving 11 bases between them. CDR3 nucleotide sequence: TGTGCCAGCAGCACCCGGTGGGCCACTGAAGCTTTCTTT. Translating it yields CASSTRWATEAFF.

The chain recombines TRBV10-2 with TRBJ2-1, with unresolved D. V was pared by 3 bases and J by 5 bases, with 14 bases between. Germline V gene sequence: CDR1 WSHSY, CDR2 SAAADI. The CDR3 has 15 residues. The CDR3 protein is CASSDVVGSNNEQFF. The CDR3 region has the DNA TGCGCCAGCAGTGATGTTGTGGGGTCCAACAATGAGCAGTTCTTC.

This clonotype has a count of ten or more. J is TRBJ2-1 and V is TRBV6-2 or TRBV6-3; D is unclear. CDR1 and CDR2 from the germline V gene are MNHEY and SVGEGT. This CDR3 has 13 residues. Trimming pared 0 bases from V and 10 bases from J, leaving 10 bases between. CDR3 coding DNA: TGTGCCAGCAGTTACTCTTACATTAGGGAGCAGTTCTTC. This encodes CASSYSYIREQFF.

This clonotype was observed a few times. The V and J genes are TRBV28 and TRBJ2-7; 10 bases map to TRBD2. This CDR3 contains 14 residues. Germline V CDR1 and CDR2: MDHEN, SYDVKM. Unmatched junction bases numbered 8, after V lost 7 bases and J lost 5 bases. DNA of the CDR3: TGTGCCAGCACCATAGCGGGAGGTAGGGACGAGCAGTACTTC. It is translated as CASTIAGGRDEQYF.

This clonotype showed up just a few times. The rearrangement links TRBV7-2 to TRBJ2-3, with D perhaps assigned TRBD1 or TRBD2 (5 bases each). CDR1 and CDR2 from the germline V gene are SGHTA and FQGNSA. V dropped 5 bases and J dropped 2 bases, with 26 bases sitting between them. The CDR3 runs 19 residues. The CDR3 reads CASSPQAPRGIINTDTQYF. The CDR3 DNA sequence: TGTGCCAGCAGCCCACAGGCACCCCGGGGAATCATTAACACAGATACGCAGTATTTT.

In nucleotides, the CDR3 is TGTGCCAGCATAATGTCTCCAGGGGGCGAGCAGTTCTTC. This translates into CASIMSPGGEQFF. The V and J genes are TRBV6-2 or TRBV6-3 and TRBJ2-1; 8 bases map to TRBD1. Per germline, CDR1 MNHEY and CDR2 SVGEGT. CDR3 size: 13 residues. Trimming removed 7 bases from V and 10 bases from J; junction bases left unmatched: 9.

The table lists this clonotype with a few counts. An end of the junction differs from the germline gene, which may be a read error. The chain is built from TRBV11-1 and TRBJ2-3; 13 bases fit TRBD2. The CDR3 length is 15 residues. Looked up from germline, CDR1 is SGHAT and CDR2 is FQDESV (reference sequence). The CDR3 here is CANSPWTSGSDTQYF. DNA of the CDR3: TGTGCCAACAGCCCCTGGACTAGCGGGAGCGATACGCAGTATTTT.

This clonotype turned up a few times. V gene TRBV7-8 combines with J gene TRBJ2-7; TRBD1 aligns across 8 bases. Germline values: CDR1 SGHVS, CDR2 FQNEAQ. The CDR3 has 16 amino acids. J lost 0 bases, V lost 5 bases, and 9 bases had no gene match. The CDR3 nucleotides read TGTGCCAGCAGCCTCCTGTGGACAGGGAGCTCCTACGAGCAGTACTTC. Its translation: CASSLLWTGSSYEQYF.

V gene TRBV28 combines with J gene TRBJ2-7; D ambiguous. Germline CDR1 reads MDHEN; CDR2 reads SYDVKM. V lost 6 bases and J 5 bases, leaving 14 bases between the germline ends. The length of the CDR3 is 13 residues. CDR3 in DNA: TGTGCCAGCAGGACGAGCCTCCCCCACGAGCAGTACTTC. Translated, it gives CASRTSLPHEQYF. Filled out from reference TRBV28 and TRBJ2-7, the complete variable domain reads DVKVTQSSRYLVKRTGEKVFLECVQDMDHENMFWYRQDPGLGLRLIYFSYDVKMKEKGDIPEGYSVSREKKERFSLILESASTNQTSMYLCASRTSLPHEQYFGPGTRLTVT.

This clonotype showed up just a few times. CDR3 in amino acids: CASSPRFEGEGYTF. CDR3 sequence (DNA): TGTGCCAGCAGTCCCAGGTTTGAGGGGGAAGGCTACACCTTC. This chain connects TRBV6-6 to TRBJ1-2, with TRBD1 as a possible D gene (6 bases). Trimming took 5 bases from V and 8 from J, leaving 18 bases between them. Germline V gene lookup returns CDR1 MNHNY and CDR2 SVGAGI (reference sequence). The CDR3 contains 14 residues.